Below, one TCR beta chain is given with its context. Its target is unknown. This specimen comes from a study of shared clonotypes between healthy human individuals. Study-wide findings and caveats: Estimated clonotype richness was generally higher in naive than memory subsets.

Naive CD8 isolation took CD45RO-negative cells positively selected for CCR7 and excluded terminally differentiated effector memory CD45RA+ cells. The method was immunoSEQ multiplex PCR; TCRdb's version includes in-frame clones alone and lacks a portion of them. The sample lists around 700,000 clones, about 90% occurring once. This receptor was identified in a man in his thirties or forties in good health. Sequencing was performed on naive CD8+ T cells sorted from blood.

The CDR3 DNA reads TGTGCCAGCGCACGACTGGGAGTCCAAGAGACCCAGTACTTC. It is translated as CASARLGVQETQYF. The chain has TRBV27 and TRBJ2-5; the D gene is possibly TRBD2 (5 bases). V lost 8 bases, J lost 1 base, and 14 bases lay in between. The CDR3 is 14 amino acids. CDR1 MNHEY and CDR2 SMNVEV come from the germline V gene (reference sequence).